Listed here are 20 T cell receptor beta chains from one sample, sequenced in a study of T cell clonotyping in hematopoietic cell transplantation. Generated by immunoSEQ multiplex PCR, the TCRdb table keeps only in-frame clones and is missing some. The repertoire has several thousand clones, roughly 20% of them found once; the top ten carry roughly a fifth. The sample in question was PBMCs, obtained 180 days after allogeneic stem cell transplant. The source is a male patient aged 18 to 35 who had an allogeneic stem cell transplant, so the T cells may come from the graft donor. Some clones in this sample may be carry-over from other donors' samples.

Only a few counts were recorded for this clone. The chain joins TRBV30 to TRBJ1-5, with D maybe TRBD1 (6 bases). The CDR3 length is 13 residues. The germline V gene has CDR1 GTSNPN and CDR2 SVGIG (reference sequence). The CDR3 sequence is CASSGDANQPQHF. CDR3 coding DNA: TGTGCTTCGTCAGGGGACGCCAATCAGCCCCAGCATTTT.

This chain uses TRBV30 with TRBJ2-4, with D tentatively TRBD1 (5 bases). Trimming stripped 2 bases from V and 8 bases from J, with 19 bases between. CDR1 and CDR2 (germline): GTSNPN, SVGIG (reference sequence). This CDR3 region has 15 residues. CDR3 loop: CAWSPNQGPGDIQYF. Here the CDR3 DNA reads TGTGCCTGGAGTCCTAATCAGGGTCCTGGGGACATTCAGTACTTC.

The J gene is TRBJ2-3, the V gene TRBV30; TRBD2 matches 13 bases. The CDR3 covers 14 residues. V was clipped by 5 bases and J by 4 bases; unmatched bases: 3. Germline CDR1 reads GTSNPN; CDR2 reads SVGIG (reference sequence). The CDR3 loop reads CAWGTSGVPDTQYF. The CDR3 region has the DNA TGTGCCTGGGGGACTAGCGGGGTTCCAGATACGCAGTATTTT. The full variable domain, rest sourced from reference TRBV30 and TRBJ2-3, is SQTIHQWPATLVQPVGSPLSLECTVEGTSNPNLYWYRQAAGRGLQLLFYSVGIGQISSEVPQNLSASRPQDRQFILSSKKLLLSDSGFYLCAWGTSGVPDTQYFGPGTRLTVL.

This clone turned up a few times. CDR3: CASSGRLAGRGEQYF. The CDR3 DNA sequence: TGTGCCAGCAGCGGACGACTAGCGGGGCGGGGCGAGCAGTACTTC. The J gene is TRBJ2-7, the V gene TRBV7-9; 11 bases align to TRBD2. CDR1 and CDR2 (germline): SEHNR, FQNEAQ (reference sequence). This CDR3 is built from 15 residues. Unmatched junction bases numbered 9, after V lost 5 bases and J lost 6 bases.

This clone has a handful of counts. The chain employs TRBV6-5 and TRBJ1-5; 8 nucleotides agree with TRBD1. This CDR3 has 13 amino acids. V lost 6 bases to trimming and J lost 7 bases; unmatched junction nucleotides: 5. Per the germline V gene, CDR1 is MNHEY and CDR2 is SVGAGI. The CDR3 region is CASSRQGYQPQHF. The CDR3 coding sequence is TGTGCCAGCAGCCGACAGGGGTACCAGCCCCAGCATTTT.

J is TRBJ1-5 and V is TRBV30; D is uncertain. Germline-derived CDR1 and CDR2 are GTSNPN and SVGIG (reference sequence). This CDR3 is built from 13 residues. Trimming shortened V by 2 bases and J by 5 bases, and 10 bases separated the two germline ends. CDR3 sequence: CAWSSTGDQPQHF. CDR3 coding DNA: TGTGCCTGGAGTAGCACCGGGGATCAGCCCCAGCATTTT. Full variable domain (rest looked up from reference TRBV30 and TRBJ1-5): SQTIHQWPATLVQPVGSPLSLECTVEGTSNPNLYWYRQAAGRGLQLLFYSVGIGQISSEVPQNLSASRPQDRQFILSSKKLLLSDSGFYLCAWSSTGDQPQHFGDGTRLSIL.

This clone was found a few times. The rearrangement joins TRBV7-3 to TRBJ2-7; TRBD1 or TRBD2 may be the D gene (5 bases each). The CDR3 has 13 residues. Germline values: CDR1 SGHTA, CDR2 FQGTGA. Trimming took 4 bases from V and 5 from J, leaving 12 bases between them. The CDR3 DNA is TGTGCCAGCAGCTCCGGGACGGGCCACGAGCAGTACTTC. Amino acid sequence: CASSSGTGHEQYF.

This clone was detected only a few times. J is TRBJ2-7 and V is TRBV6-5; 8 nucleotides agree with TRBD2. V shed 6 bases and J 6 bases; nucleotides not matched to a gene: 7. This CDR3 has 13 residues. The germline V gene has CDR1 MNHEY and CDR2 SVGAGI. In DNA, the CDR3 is TGTGCCAGCAGAACGGGAGGGCGCGGCGAGCAGTACTTC. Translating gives CASRTGGRGEQYF.

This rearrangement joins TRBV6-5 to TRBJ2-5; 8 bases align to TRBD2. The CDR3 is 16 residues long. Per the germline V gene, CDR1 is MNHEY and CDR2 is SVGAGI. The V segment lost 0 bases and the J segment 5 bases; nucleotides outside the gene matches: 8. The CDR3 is CASSYSIGPGGETQYF. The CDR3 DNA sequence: TGTGCCAGCAGTTACTCGATAGGGCCGGGAGGGGAGACCCAGTACTTC.

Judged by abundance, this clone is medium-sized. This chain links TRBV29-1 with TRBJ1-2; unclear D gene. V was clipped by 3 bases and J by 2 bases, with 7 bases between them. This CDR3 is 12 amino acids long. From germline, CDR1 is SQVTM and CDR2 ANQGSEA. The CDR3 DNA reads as TGCAGCGTTGAGGAAGGGAACTATGGCTACACCTTC. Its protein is CSVEEGNYGYTF.

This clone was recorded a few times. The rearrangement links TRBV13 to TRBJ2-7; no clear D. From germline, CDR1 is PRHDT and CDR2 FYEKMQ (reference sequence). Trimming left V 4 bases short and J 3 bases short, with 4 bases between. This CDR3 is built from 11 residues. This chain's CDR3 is CASSSYYEQYF. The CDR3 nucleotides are TGTGCCAGCAGCTCGTACTACGAGCAGTACTTC.

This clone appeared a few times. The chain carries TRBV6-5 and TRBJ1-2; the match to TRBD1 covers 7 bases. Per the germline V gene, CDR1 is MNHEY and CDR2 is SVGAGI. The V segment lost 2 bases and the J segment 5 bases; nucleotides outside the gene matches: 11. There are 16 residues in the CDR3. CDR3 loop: CASSYLLGGTDYGYTF. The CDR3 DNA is TGTGCCAGCAGTTACCTCTTGGGCGGGACAGATTATGGCTACACCTTC.

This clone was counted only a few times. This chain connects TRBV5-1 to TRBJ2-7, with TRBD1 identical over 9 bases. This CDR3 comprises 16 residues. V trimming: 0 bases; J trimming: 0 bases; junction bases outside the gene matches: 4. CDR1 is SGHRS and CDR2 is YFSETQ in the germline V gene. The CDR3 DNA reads TGCGCCAGCAGCTTGGTGGACAGGGGTGGCTCCTACGAGCAGTACTTC. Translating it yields CASSLVDRGGSYEQYF.

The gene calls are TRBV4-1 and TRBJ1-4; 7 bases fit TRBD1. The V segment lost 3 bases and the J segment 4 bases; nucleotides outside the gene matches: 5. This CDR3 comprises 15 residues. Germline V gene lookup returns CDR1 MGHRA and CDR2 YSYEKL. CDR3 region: CASSHRQGLNEKLFF. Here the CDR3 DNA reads TGCGCCAGCAGCCACCGACAGGGCCTTAATGAAAAACTGTTTTTT.

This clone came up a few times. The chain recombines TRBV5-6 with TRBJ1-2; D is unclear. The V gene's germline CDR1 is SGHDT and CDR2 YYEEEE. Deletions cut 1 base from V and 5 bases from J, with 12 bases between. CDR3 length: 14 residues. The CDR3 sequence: CASSLYGEGYGYTF. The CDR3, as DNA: TGTGCCAGCAGCTTGTACGGGGAAGGATATGGCTACACCTTC.

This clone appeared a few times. CDR3 sequence (DNA): TGTGCCTGGAACCTACGTAGCGGACCAATGAGGTCCTACGAGCAGTACTTC. Its protein product is CAWNLRSGPMRSYEQYF. The chain uses TRBV30 and TRBJ2-7, with TRBD2 as a possible D gene (6 bases). CDR3 length equals 17 residues. Per the germline V gene, CDR1 is GTSNPN and CDR2 is SVGIG (reference sequence). V was clipped by 4 bases and J by 1 base, with 23 bases between them. Filled out from reference TRBV30 and TRBJ2-7, the complete variable domain reads SQTIHQWPATLVQPVGSPLSLECTVEGTSNPNLYWYRQAAGRGLQLLFYSVGIGQISSEVPQNLSASRPQDRQFILSSKKLLLSDSGFYLCAWNLRSGPMRSYEQYFGPGTRLTVT.

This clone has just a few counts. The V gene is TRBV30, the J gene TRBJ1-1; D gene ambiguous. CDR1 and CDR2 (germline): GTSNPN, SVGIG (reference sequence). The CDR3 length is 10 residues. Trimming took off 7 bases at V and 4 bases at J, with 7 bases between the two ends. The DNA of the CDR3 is TGTGCCTCCAGTTTCACTGAAGCTTTCTTT. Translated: CASSFTEAFF.

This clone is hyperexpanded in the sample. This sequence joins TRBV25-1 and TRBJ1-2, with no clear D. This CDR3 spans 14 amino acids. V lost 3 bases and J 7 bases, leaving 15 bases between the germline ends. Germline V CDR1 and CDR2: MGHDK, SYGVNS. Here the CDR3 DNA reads TGTGCCAGCAGTGAGCTCGGGTCGGTATTTGGCTACACCTTC. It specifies CASSELGSVFGYTF.

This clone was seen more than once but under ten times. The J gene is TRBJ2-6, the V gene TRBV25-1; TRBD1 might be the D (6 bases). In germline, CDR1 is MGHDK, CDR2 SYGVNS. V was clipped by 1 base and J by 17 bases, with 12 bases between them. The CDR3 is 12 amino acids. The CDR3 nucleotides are TGTGCCAGCAGTGAATCAGACAGGTCTATGACTTTC. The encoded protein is CASSESDRSMTF.

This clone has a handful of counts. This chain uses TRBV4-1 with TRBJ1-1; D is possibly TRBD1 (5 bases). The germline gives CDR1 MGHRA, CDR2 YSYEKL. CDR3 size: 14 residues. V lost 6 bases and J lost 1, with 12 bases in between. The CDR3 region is CASSHRTENTEAFF. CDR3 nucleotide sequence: TGCGCCAGCAGTCACAGGACGGAGAACACTGAAGCTTTCTTT.